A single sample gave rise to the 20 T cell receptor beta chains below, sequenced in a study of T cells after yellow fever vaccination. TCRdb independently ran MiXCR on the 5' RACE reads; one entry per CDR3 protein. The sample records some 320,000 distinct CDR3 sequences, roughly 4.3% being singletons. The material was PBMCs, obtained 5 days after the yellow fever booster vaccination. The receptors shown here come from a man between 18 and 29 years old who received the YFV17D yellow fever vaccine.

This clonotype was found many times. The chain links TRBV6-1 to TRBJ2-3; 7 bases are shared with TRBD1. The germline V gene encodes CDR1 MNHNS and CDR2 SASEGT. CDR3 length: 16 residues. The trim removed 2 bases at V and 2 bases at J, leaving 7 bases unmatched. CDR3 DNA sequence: TGTGCCAGCAGTGAAAGACAGGGACCGTCCACAGATACGCAGTATTTT. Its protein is CASSERQGPSTDTQYF.

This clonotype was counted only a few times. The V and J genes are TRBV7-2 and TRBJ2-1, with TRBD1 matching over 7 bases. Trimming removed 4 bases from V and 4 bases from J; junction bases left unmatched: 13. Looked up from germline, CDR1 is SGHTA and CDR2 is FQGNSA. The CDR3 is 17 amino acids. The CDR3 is CASSSLGAGTAYNEQFF. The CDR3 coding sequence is TGTGCCAGCAGCTCGCTAGGGGCCGGGACAGCTTACAATGAGCAGTTCTTC.

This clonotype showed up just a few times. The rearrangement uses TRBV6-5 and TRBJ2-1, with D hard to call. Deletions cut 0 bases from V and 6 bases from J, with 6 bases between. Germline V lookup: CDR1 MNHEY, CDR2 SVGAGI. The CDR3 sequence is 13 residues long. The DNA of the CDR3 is TGTGCCAGCAGTTACTCGAGGCTCAATGAGCAGTTCTTC. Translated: CASSYSRLNEQFF.

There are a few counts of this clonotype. The CDR3 DNA reads as TGTGCCACCAGCCCCACGGCGTCGAACACCGGGGAGCTGTTTTTT. It translates to CATSPTASNTGELFF. The chain uses TRBV15 and TRBJ2-2; D not resolved. Trimming shortened V by 5 bases and J by 0 bases, and 10 bases separated the two germline ends. The CDR3 runs to 15 residues. Germline CDR1 and CDR2: LNHNV and YYDKDF (reference sequence).

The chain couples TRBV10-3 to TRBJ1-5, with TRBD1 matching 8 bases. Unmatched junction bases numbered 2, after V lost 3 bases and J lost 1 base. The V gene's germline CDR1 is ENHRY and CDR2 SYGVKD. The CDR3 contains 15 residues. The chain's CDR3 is CAISDGDRSNQPQHF. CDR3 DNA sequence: TGTGCCATCAGTGACGGGGACAGGAGCAATCAGCCCCAGCATTTT.

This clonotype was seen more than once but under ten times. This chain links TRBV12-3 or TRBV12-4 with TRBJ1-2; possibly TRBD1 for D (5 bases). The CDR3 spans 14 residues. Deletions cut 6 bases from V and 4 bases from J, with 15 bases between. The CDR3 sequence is CASSGTAISYGYTF. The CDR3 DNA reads TGTGCCAGCAGCGGGACTGCTATAAGCTATGGCTACACCTTC.

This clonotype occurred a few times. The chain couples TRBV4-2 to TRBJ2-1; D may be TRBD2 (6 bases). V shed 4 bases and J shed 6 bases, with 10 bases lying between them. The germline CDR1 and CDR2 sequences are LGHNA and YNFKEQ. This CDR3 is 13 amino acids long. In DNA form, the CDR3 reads TGTGCCAGCAGCCTTTGGGACTCCAATGAGCAGTTCTTC. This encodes CASSLWDSNEQFF.

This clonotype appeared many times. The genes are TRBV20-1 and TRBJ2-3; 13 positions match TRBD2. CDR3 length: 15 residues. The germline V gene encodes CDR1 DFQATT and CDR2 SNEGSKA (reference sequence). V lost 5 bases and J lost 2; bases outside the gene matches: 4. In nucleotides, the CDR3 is TGCAGTGCTTGGACTAGCGGGGGAAACACAGATACGCAGTATTTT. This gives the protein CSAWTSGGNTDTQYF.

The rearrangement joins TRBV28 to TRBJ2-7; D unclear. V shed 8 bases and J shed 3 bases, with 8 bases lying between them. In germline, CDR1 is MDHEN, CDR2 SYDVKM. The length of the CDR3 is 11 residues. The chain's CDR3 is CASLGNYEQYV. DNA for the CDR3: TGTGCCAGCTTGGGGAACTACGAGCAGTACGTC.

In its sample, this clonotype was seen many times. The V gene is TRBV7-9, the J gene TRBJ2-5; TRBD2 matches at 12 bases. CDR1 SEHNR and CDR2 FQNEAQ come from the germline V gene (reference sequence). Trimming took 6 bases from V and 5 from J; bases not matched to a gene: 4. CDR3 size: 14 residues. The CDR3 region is CASRTSGGWETQYF. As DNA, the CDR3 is TGTGCCAGCAGGACTAGCGGGGGTTGGGAGACCCAGTACTTC.

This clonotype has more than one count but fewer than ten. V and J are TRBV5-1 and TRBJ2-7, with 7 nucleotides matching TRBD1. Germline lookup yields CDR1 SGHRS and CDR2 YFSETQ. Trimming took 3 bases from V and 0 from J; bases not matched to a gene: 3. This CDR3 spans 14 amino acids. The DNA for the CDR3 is TGCGCCAGCAGCTCGGGGACAGTCTCCTACGAGCAGTACTTC. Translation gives CASSSGTVSYEQYF.

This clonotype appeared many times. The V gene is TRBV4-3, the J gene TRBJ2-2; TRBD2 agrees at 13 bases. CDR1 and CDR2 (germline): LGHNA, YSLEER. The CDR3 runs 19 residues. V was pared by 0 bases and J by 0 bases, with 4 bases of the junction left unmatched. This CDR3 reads CASSQDRGTSGANTGELFF. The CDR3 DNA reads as TGCGCCAGCAGCCAAGATCGGGGGACTAGCGGGGCGAACACCGGGGAGCTGTTTTTT.

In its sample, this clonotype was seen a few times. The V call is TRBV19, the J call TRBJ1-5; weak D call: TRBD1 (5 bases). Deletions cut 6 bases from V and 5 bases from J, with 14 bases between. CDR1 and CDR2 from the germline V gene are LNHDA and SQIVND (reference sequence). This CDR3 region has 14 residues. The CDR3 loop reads CASSPTVIYQPQHF. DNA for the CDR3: TGTGCCAGTAGCCCGACAGTAATATATCAGCCCCAGCATTTT.

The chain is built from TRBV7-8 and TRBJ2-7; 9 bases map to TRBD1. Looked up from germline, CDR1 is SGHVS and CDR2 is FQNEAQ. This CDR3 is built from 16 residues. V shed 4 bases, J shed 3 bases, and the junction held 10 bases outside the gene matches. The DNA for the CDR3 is TGTGCCAGCAGCTCCCACCGGGACAGGGATTTCTACGAGCAGTACTTC. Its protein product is CASSSHRDRDFYEQYF. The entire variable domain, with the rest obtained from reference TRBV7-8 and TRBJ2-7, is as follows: GAGVSQSPRYKVAKRGQDVALRCDPISGHVSLFWYQQALGQGPEFLTYFQNEAQLDKSGLPSDRFFAERPEGSVSTLKIQRTQQEDSAVYLCASSSHRDRDFYEQYFGPGTRLTVT.

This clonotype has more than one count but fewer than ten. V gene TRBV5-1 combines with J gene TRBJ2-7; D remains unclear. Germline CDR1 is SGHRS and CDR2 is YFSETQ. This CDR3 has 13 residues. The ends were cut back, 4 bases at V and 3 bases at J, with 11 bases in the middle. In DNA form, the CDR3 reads TGCGCCAGCAGCAACAAAAAGGGCTACGAGCAGTACGTC. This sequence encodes CASSNKKGYEQYV.

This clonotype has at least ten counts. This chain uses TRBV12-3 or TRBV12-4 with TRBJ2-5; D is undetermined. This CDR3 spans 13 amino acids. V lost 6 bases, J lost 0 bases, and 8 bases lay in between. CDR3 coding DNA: TGTGCCAGCAGCTCCCGGGACCAAGAGACCCAGTACTTC. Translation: CASSSRDQETQYF.

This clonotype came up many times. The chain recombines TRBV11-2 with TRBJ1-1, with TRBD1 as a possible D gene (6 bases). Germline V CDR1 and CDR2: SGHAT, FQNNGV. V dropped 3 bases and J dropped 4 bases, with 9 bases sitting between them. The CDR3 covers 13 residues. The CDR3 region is CASSFGGATEAFF. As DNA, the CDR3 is TGTGCCAGCAGCTTTGGGGGGGCCACTGAAGCTTTCTTT.

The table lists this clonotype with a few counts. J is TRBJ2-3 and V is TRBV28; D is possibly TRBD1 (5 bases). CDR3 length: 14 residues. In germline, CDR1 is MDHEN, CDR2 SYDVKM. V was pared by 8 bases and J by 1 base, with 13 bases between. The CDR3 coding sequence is TGTGCCAGCCAGGCAGGGTCGCGCACAGATACGCAGTATTTT. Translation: CASQAGSRTDTQYF.

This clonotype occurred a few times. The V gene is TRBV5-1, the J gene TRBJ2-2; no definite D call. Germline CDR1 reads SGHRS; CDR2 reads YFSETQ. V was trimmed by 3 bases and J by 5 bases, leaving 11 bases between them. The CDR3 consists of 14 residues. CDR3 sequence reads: CASSSTGSTGELFF. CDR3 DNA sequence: TGCGCCAGCAGCTCAACCGGGTCAACCGGGGAGCTGTTTTTT.

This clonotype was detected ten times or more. CDR3 loop: CASSIDAGTEAFF. CDR3 sequence (DNA): TGTGCCAGTAGCATTGACGCGGGGACTGAAGCTTTCTTT. The V gene is TRBV19, the J gene TRBJ1-1; unclear D gene. The length of the CDR3 is 13 residues. V shed 6 bases and J shed 5 bases, with 13 bases lying between them. CDR1 and CDR2 from the germline V gene are LNHDA and SQIVND (reference sequence).